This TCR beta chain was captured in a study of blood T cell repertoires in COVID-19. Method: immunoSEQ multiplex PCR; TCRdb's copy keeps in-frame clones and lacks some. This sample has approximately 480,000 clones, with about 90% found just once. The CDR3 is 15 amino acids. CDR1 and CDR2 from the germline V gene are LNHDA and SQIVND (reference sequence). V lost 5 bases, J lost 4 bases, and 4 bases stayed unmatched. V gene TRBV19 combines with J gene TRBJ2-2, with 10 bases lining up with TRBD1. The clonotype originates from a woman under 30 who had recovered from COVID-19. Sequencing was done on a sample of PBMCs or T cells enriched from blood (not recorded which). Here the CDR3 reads CASSPGTGVTGELFF. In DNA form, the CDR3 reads TGTGCCAGTAGTCCCGGGACAGGGGTCACCGGGGAGCTGTTTTTT.